This TCR beta chain was sequenced in a study of cytomegalovirus exposure and HLA in healthy donors. The overall study: Some 80 million unique TCR sequences came from HLA-typed donors in an early release. Study-wide results and limits: Productive rates of about 87% or about 30% were seen for most TCR beta V segments in an earlier analysis.

Note on this clone: Its antigen remains unidentified.

V shed 3 bases, J shed 6 bases, and the junction held 6 bases outside the gene matches. Germline lookup yields CDR1 LGHNA and CDR2 YNFKEQ. This CDR3 spans 15 amino acids. In the PCR, 60 Vbeta and 13 Jbeta primers were used. Per the authors' pipeline: Per a later analysis, the number of unique TCR beta chains was approximately 80 million, of which about 11 million were shared. Produced via immunoSEQ multiplex PCR; TCRdb's table is partial and in-frame only. That table gives V, J and clone size, and the DNA gave D and trimming. Its listing shows fewer than 150,000 clones. The J gene is TRBJ2-1, the V gene TRBV4-2; TRBD2 agrees at 9 bases. The source is a woman in her sixties in good health and CMV-seronegative. The sequenced sample was PBMCs. The CDR3 coding sequence is TGTGCCAGCAGCCATGCGGGGGGGGCGGCCAATGAGCAGTTCTTC. Its protein product is CASSHAGGAANEQFF.